This T cell receptor (beta chain) derives from a study of blood T cell repertoires in COVID-19 (dated by TCRdb to 2019 to 2021). Regarding the complete study: Samples covering the acute and convalescent phases of COVID-19 were provided by collaborators in the United States, Italy and Spain. The repertoires were released in a freely available public database meant as a resource for research on the immune response to SARS-CoV-2. Nearly every sample came with metadata listing a de-identified subject ID, COVID-19 status, age in years and sex. Samples came from the ongoing ImmuneRACE study (first 160 participants) plus 1,254 subjects from 6 global collaborators. The prospective study material was composed of cDNA or gDNA derived from T cells, B-cell-depleted T cells, or PBMCs. Where available, HLA class I and class II types were taken from metadata supplied by the sample provider and were not determined by assay-based typing. Deeply sampled blood TCRbeta repertoires from subjects exposed to, actively infected with, or recovered from COVID-19 were included in the dataset.

TCRbeta CDR3 regions were amplified from genomic DNA using the immunoSEQ Assay, a bias-controlled multiplex PCR. As for the authors' bioinformatics: Nucleated cell counts per sample were estimated from amplification of reference gene primers within the assay. Sequence reads were collapsed and filtered to measure the absolute abundance of every unique TCRbeta CDR3 rearrangement. For each sample, productive Simpson clonality was calculated as the square root of Simpson's diversity index over productive rearrangements. Held by TCRdb, this immuneACCESS table contains in-frame sequences only and omits some clones. Under half of the omission traces to an unresolved V gene where checked; the cause of the rest is unknown. V and J calls and clone size are copied from that table; D and trimming were computed from the DNA. This sample holds 200,000 to 300,000 clones; 80% to 90% were observed only once. Approximately 6.2% of the sample comes from the top ten.

Each collaborating institution followed its own protocols to collect whole blood in K2EDTA tubes. For TCRbeta analysis, collaborator samples were shipped as frozen whole blood, as isolated PBMCs, or as DNA extracted from either sample type. As regards this clone: This receptor's antigen is unknown. Within one base of it there is no much larger clone, and no base qualities were kept.

CDR1 and CDR2 (MNHEY, SVGAGI) derive from the germline V gene. Deletion took 6 bases off V and 3 bases off J, with a span of 12 bases between the germline ends. Including the terminal cysteine and phenylalanine, the CDR3 comprises 13 residues. Solely the CDR3 DNA is kept, with 39 bases framed from the first base. The paper's findings and limits, for the study overall: The amount of clinical and demographic metadata varied by source and participant and was provided uncurated.

The chain couples TRBV6-5 to TRBJ2-7; perhaps TRBD1 is the D gene, with 6 bases matching. The receptor was isolated from a man between 60 and 75 years old with acute or convalescent COVID-19. The sequencing sample was made of peripheral blood. The nucleotides are TGTGCCAGCAGCCAGGGGCCCGACTACGAGCAGTACTTC. This is translated as CASSQGPDYEQYF.